Listed below are T cell receptor beta chains from one sample, sequenced in a study of T cells in Graves' hyperthyroidism and ophthalmopathy. TCRdb reprocessed the multiplex PCR reads with MiXCR, giving one entry per CDR3 protein. The repertoire holds a few hundred thousand distinct CDR3 sequences, approximately 17% seen once, with over 45% in the top ten. Sequenced: blood. These receptors came from a woman aged 55-70 years with Graves' ophthalmopathy. CDR3s leave out the opening cysteine and the closing phenylalanine or tryptophan.

TRBV11-3	TRBJ2-6	ASSPDNPGANVLT
TRBV28	TRBJ2-7	ASSPVGGGSGSYEQY
TRBV7-3	TRBJ1-1	ASSRRWGDEAF
TRBV7-2	TRBJ2-1	ASSLAARYYNEQF
TRBV12-3/TRBV12-4	TRBJ2-1	ASIELRGLPYNEQF
TRBV3-1	TRBJ1-1	ASSHSDRNTEAF
TRBV5-8	TRBJ2-1	ASSLGWGNEQF
TRBV11-3	TRBJ2-1	ASSFRAGGYNEQF
TRBV5-1	TRBJ2-1	ASRAAGLNNEQF
TRBV6-6	TRBJ2-2	ASSYSIGGTGELF
TRBV4-2	TRBJ2-3	ASSQVARRPGTLGTDTQY
TRBV24-1	TRBJ1-2	ATSDPWGTGYGYT
TRBV4-3	TRBJ2-3	ASSQDSYRSTDTQY
TRBV2	TRBJ2-5	ASSGLAGEVTQY
TRBV2	TRBJ2-5	ASSGAWGETQY
TRBV20-1	TRBJ1-2	SAPHHGQGDYGYT
TRBV6-2/TRBV6-3	TRBJ2-2	ASSYSAGGLNTGELF
TRBV7-9	TRBJ2-1	ASSLALGDRGNEQF
TRBV29-1	TRBJ1-1	SVEGSEGWRVTEAF
TRBV7-9	TRBJ2-7	ASSPPVEQYEQY
TRBV27	TRBJ2-1	ASRKQNYNEQF
TRBV24-1	TRBJ2-2	ATQAGSFVTGELF